Below, 26 T cell receptor beta chains from the same sample are listed, as sequenced in a study of T cell responses to AZD1222 COVID-19 vaccine. Some clones are missing from TCRdb's copy, which holds only in-frame ones; the method was immunoSEQ multiplex PCR. This table has roughly 77,000 clones, more than 85% appearing once. The sample in question was peripheral blood, obtained 28 days after the second AZD1222 dose. All receptors derive from an adult who received the AZD1222 COVID-19 vaccine.

This chain uses TRBV7-9 with TRBJ1-5, with D hard to call. This CDR3 region has 14 residues. From germline, CDR1 is SEHNR and CDR2 FQNEAQ (reference sequence). The V gene lost 5 bases and the J gene lost 2 bases, with 10 bases spanning the gap. The CDR3 protein is CASSQPGRNQPQHF. For the CDR3, the DNA is TGTGCCAGCAGCCAACCTGGCCGCAATCAGCCCCAGCATTTT. The full variable domain, completed using reference TRBV7-9 and TRBJ1-5, is DTGVSQNPRHKITKRGQNVTFRCDPISEHNRLYWYRQTLGQGPEFLTYFQNEAQLEKSRLLSDRFSAERPKGSFSTLEIQRTEQGDSAMYLCASSQPGRNQPQHFGDGTRLSIL.

This clone was observed a handful of times. V and J are TRBV30 and TRBJ1-5; perhaps TRBD1 as D (5 bases). CDR1 GTSNPN and CDR2 SVGIG come from the germline V gene (reference sequence). This CDR3 is 19 amino acids long. The V and J ends lost 2 bases and 0 bases respectively, with 23 bases between them. DNA of the CDR3: TGTGCCTGGAGTCGAAATGTTGGGGGAGACATGTATAGCAATCAGCCCCAGCATTTT. It encodes CAWSRNVGGDMYSNQPQHF.

V and J are TRBV30 and TRBJ1-1; D is ambiguous. The V end lost 2 bases, the J end lost 5 bases, and 9 bases lay between the germline ends. The germline CDR1 and CDR2 sequences are GTSNPN and SVGIG (reference sequence). The CDR3 sequence is 12 residues long. The chain's CDR3 is CAWSMVRTEAFF. DNA of the CDR3: TGTGCCTGGAGTATGGTTCGGACTGAAGCTTTCTTT.

The chain has TRBV18 and TRBJ1-3; D is unclear. The germline V gene has CDR1 KGHSH and CDR2 LQKENI. The CDR3 sequence is 15 residues long. With 3 bases removed from V and 0 bases from J, the gap between germline ends came to 9 bases. The CDR3 region has the DNA TGTGCCAGCTCACCGAGGACCTACTCTGGAAACACCATATATTTT. Translated: CASSPRTYSGNTIYF.

V is TRBV19 and J is TRBJ2-5; no clear D. Germline-derived CDR1 and CDR2 are LNHDA and SQIVND (reference sequence). This CDR3 comprises 14 residues. Trimming pared 2 bases from V and 1 base from J, leaving 8 bases between. The CDR3 loop reads CASSIIAGQETQYF. The DNA of the CDR3 is TGTGCCAGTAGTATAATAGCAGGCCAAGAGACCCAGTACTTC.

V usage is TRBV28 and J usage is TRBJ1-1; D possibly corresponds to TRBD1 (5 bases). V gave up 2 bases and J gave up 4 bases, with 11 bases separating them. Per the germline V gene, CDR1 is MDHEN and CDR2 is SYDVKM. The CDR3 totals 14 residues. The DNA for the CDR3 is TGTGCCAGCAGTTTAGGGCAGGGAGGCACTGAAGCTTTCTTT. Translated: CASSLGQGGTEAFF.

The chain is built from TRBV3-1 (or the pseudogene TRBV3-2) and TRBJ1-1, with 7 bases fitting TRBD1. This CDR3 contains 14 residues. The germline V gene encodes CDR1 LGHDT and CDR2 YNNKEL (reference sequence). After removal of 5 bases from V and 10 bases from J, the junction contained 13 bases not matched to a gene. The CDR3 region has the DNA TGTGCCAGCAGCAGCGGGGGGACAGCCATAGGAGCTTTCTTT. Amino acids: CASSSGGTAIGAFF.

The rearrangement joins TRBV29-1 to TRBJ1-1; no firm D call. This CDR3 is 10 amino acids long. Germline V CDR1 and CDR2: SQVTM, ANQGSEA. Trimming cost V 5 bases and J 2 bases, with 3 bases left between them. The CDR3 DNA sequence: TGCAGCGTTAGTAACACTGAAGCTTTCTTT. Translation: CSVSNTEAFF.

This sequence joins TRBV2 and TRBJ1-1, with D maybe TRBD1 (6 bases). The germline V and J ends were trimmed by 8 bases and 2 bases, with 12 bases remaining between them. Germline V gene data show CDR1 as SNHLY and CDR2 as FYNNEI. The CDR3 length is 13 residues. The CDR3 nucleotides are TGTGCCAGCCTGGGGGGGGCTAACACTGAAGCTTTCTTT. Protein: CASLGGANTEAFF.

The chain has TRBV12-5 and TRBJ2-5; weak D call: TRBD2 (5 bases). CDR1 and CDR2 (germline): LGHNT, FRNRAP. The CDR3 is 16 amino acids. V dropped 1 base and J dropped 3 bases, with 15 bases sitting between them. CDR3 in DNA: TGTGCTAGTGGTTTGGGCACTAGTCGCGCTAAAGAGACCCAGTACTTC. Translation: CASGLGTSRAKETQYF.

Here the CDR3 DNA reads TGTGCCACCAGCCGTGAAGGGGATGTAAATGAGCAGTTCTTC. Its translation is CATSREGDVNEQFF. V gene TRBV24-1 combines with J gene TRBJ2-1, with a possible D match to TRBD1 (5 bases). The germline V gene encodes CDR1 KGHDR and CDR2 SFDVKD. V was clipped by 7 bases and J by 7 bases, with 16 bases between them. CDR3 size: 14 residues.

The J gene is TRBJ1-1, the V gene TRBV20-1; a weak D match, TRBD1 (5 bases). Trimming removed 6 bases from V and 11 bases from J, with 16 bases in between. CDR1 is DFQATT and CDR2 is SNEGSKA in the germline V gene (reference sequence). This CDR3 comprises 11 residues. The CDR3 loop is CSARAGDRAFF. Written as DNA, the CDR3 is TGCAGTGCCCGGGCGGGGGATAGGGCTTTCTTT.

The chain is built from TRBV7-8 and TRBJ1-1, with unresolved D. Trimming stripped 9 bases from V and 0 bases from J, with 14 bases between. The germline gives CDR1 SGHVS, CDR2 FQNEAQ. This CDR3 is built from 14 residues. The CDR3 DNA follows: TGTGCCAGTGGAGGCAGGCTTTTGAACACTGAAGCTTTCTTT. This translates into CASGGRLLNTEAFF.

J is TRBJ2-1 and V is TRBV9; no clear D gene. The CDR3 covers 14 residues. Germline values: CDR1 SGDLS, CDR2 YYNGEE. V gave up 0 bases and J gave up 8 bases, with 12 bases separating them. CDR3 nucleotide sequence: TGTGCCAGCAGCGTAGAGGCTAGGCAGGATGAGCAGTTCTTC. Its translation is CASSVEARQDEQFF. The full variable domain, in which reference TRBV9 and TRBJ2-1 provide the parts outside the CDR3, is DSGVTQTPKHLITATGQRVTLRCSPRSGDLSVYWYQQSLDQGLQFLIQYYNGEERAKGNILERFSAQQFPDLHSELNLSSLELGDSALYFCASSVEARQDEQFFGPGTRLTVL.

The chain recombines TRBV5-1 with TRBJ1-2, with 8 bases identical to TRBD1. J lost 6 bases, V lost 4 bases, and 11 bases had no gene match. The CDR3 loop spans 15 amino acids. Looked up from germline, CDR1 is SGHRS and CDR2 is YFSETQ. CDR3 sequence (DNA): TGCGCCAGCAGCCTGCGACCGACAGGGGTGGATGGCTACACCTTC. Residues: CASSLRPTGVDGYTF.

The genes are TRBV20-1 and TRBJ1-2, with D perhaps TRBD1 (5 bases). The CDR3 is made up of 13 amino acids. Germline lookup yields CDR1 DFQATT and CDR2 SNEGSKA (reference sequence). The V end lost 6 bases, the J end lost 5 bases, and 16 bases lay between the germline ends. As DNA, the CDR3 is TGCAGTGCCAGTCAAGGGACGGGATATGGCTACACCTTC. This gives the protein CSASQGTGYGYTF.

V is TRBV6-6 and J is TRBJ1-6; D remains ambiguous. CDR3 length: 13 amino acids. The V end was cut by 8 bases, the J end by 5 bases, with 10 bases between. Germline assignment: CDR1 MNHNY and CDR2 SVGAGI (reference sequence). This CDR3 reads CASRGGNNSPLHF. DNA for the CDR3: TGTGCCAGCCGGGGAGGGAATAATTCACCCCTCCACTTT.

The V gene is TRBV4-1, the J gene TRBJ1-2; TRBD1 agrees at 7 bases. The CDR3 extends over 18 amino acids. J lost 8 bases, V lost 0 bases, and 18 bases had no gene match. The germline V gene has CDR1 MGHRA and CDR2 YSYEKL. As DNA, the CDR3 is TGCGCCAGCAGCCAAGATTTGGGGCAGAGGGGGCTCGCCGCCGGCTACACCTTC. Translating gives CASSQDLGQRGLAAGYTF.

The chain has TRBV5-1 and TRBJ2-3; D gene ambiguous. Germline values: CDR1 SGHRS, CDR2 YFSETQ. CDR3 length: 14 residues. Trimming pared 8 bases from V and 1 base from J, leaving 14 bases between. CDR3 nucleotide sequence: TGCGCCAGTCGCCCCGGACCCCGCACAGATACGCAGTATTTT. This codes for CASRPGPRTDTQYF.

This clone was seen only once. This chain connects TRBV25-1 to TRBJ1-1; a possible D gene is TRBD1 (6 bases). The CDR3 loop spans 13 amino acids. CDR1 and CDR2 (germline): MGHDK, SYGVNS. V lost 5 bases and J 9 bases, leaving 16 bases between the germline ends. For the CDR3, the DNA is TGTGCCAGCAGTTTTGGGGGGCCGGAGAAAGCTTTCTTT. It yields the protein CASSFGGPEKAFF.

The gene calls are TRBV5-5 and TRBJ2-7; D possibly corresponds to TRBD2 (5 bases). This CDR3 is built from 13 residues. Germline loops: CDR1 SGHKS, CDR2 YYEKEE (reference sequence). The V and J ends lost 1 base and 7 bases respectively, with 12 bases between them. CDR3 DNA: TGTGCCAGCAGCTTGTTGTTCGGGGAAGAGCAGTACTTC. Amino acids: CASSLLFGEEQYF. The variable domain in full, with the rest retrieved from reference TRBV5-5 and TRBJ2-7, is DAGVTQSPTHLIKTRGQQVTLRCSPISGHKSVSWYQQVLGQGPQFIFQYYEKEERGRGNFPDRFSARQFPNYSSELNVNALLLGDSALYLCASSLLFGEEQYFGPGTRLTVT.

The CDR3 DNA follows: TGTGCCTGGAGTCGGACTAGCGGGAGGACCGGGGAGCTGTTTTTT. It encodes CAWSRTSGRTGELFF. The gene calls are TRBV30 and TRBJ2-2; 14 bases agree with TRBD2. J gave up 5 bases and V 2 bases, and 1 base lay outside the gene matches. The CDR3 totals 15 residues. CDR1 and CDR2 (germline): GTSNPN, SVGIG (reference sequence). Complete variable domain (other parts from reference TRBV30 and TRBJ2-2): SQTIHQWPATLVQPVGSPLSLECTVEGTSNPNLYWYRQAAGRGLQLLFYSVGIGQISSEVPQNLSASRPQDRQFILSSKKLLLSDSGFYLCAWSRTSGRTGELFFGEGSRLTVL.

J is TRBJ1-5 and V is TRBV6-1; no definite D call. This CDR3 is built from 12 residues. Germline values: CDR1 MNHNS, CDR2 SASEGT. Between the trimmed V and J ends, which lost 8 bases and 5 bases, there was a span of 10 bases. In DNA, the CDR3 is TGTGCCAGCCGGCGGGGAGATCAGCCCCAGCATTTT. Translation: CASRRGDQPQHF.

V is TRBV25-1 and J is TRBJ1-1; a weak D match, TRBD1 (6 bases). The CDR3 has 14 residues. Per the germline V gene, CDR1 is MGHDK and CDR2 is SYGVNS. Trimming left V 4 bases short and J 0 bases short, with 9 bases between. The CDR3 loop reads CASSVGGLNTEAFF. The CDR3 coding sequence is TGTGCCAGCAGTGTGGGGGGCCTGAACACTGAAGCTTTCTTT.

This chain connects TRBV6-5 to TRBJ1-6, with TRBD1 matching over 11 bases. Germline CDR1 reads MNHEY; CDR2 reads SVGAGI. With 6 bases clipped from V and 10 bases from J, the junction kept 8 bases outside the gene matches. CDR3 length: 15 amino acids. CDR3 protein: CASSPGTGGGSPLHF. In nucleotides, the CDR3 is TGTGCCAGCAGCCCCGGGACAGGGGGTGGATCACCCCTCCACTTT.

This clone was counted a few times. This rearrangement joins TRBV11-2 to TRBJ1-1; D uncertain. The length of the CDR3 is 13 residues. CDR1 and CDR2 (germline): SGHAT, FQNNGV. V was cut by 0 bases and J by 6 bases, with 8 bases left in between. The CDR3, as DNA: TGTGCCAGCAGCTTAGATTATAATTCTGAAGCTTTCTTT. It encodes CASSLDYNSEAFF.